The 2 T cell receptor beta chains below were found in one sample sequenced in a study of T cell responses to AZD1222 COVID-19 vaccine. Produced via immunoSEQ multiplex PCR; TCRdb's table is partial and in-frame only. Among 90,000 to 150,000 clones listed, 85% to 90% were seen once. Sequenced here: peripheral blood, sampled 28 days after the second AZD1222 dose. The receptor source for this set is an adult who received the AZD1222 COVID-19 vaccine.

The V and J genes are TRBV10-1 and TRBJ2-1; D gene unclear. The germline gives CDR1 WNHNN, CDR2 SYGVQD (reference sequence). Trimming stripped 0 bases from V and 1 base from J, with 10 bases between. This CDR3 has 16 amino acids. CDR3 region: CASSESRSQSYNEQFF. The CDR3 DNA reads TGCGCCAGCAGTGAGTCGAGATCCCAGTCCTACAATGAGCAGTTCTTC.

This CDR3 reads CASSLQSGGPYEQYF. The DNA of the CDR3 is TGTGCCAGCAGCCTCCAGAGCGGGGGACCTTACGAGCAGTACTTC. V gene TRBV11-2 combines with J gene TRBJ2-7, with 8 bases lining up with TRBD2. V lost 5 bases and J lost 4; bases outside the gene matches: 10. Looked up from germline, CDR1 is SGHAT and CDR2 is FQNNGV. The length of the CDR3 is 15 residues.